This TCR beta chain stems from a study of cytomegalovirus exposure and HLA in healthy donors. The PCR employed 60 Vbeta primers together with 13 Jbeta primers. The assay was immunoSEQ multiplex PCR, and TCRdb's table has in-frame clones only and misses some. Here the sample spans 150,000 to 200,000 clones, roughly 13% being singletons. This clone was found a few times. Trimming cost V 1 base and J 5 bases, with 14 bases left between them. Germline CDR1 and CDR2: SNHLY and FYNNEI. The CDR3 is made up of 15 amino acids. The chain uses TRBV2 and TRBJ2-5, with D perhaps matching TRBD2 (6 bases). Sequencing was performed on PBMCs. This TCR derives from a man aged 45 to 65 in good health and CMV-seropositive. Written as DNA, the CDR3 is TGTGCCAGCAGTGAAGATTTGGGGAGGTCGGAGACCCAGTACTTC. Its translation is CASSEDLGRSETQYF.